This T cell receptor (beta chain) was documented in a study of blood T cell repertoires in COVID-19. Generated by immunoSEQ multiplex PCR, the TCRdb table keeps only in-frame clones and is missing some. The sample carries tens of thousands of clones, around 90% recorded once. The CDR3 length is 12 residues. V shed 7 bases, J shed 6 bases, and the junction held 5 bases outside the gene matches. Germline CDR1 reads LNHDA; CDR2 reads SQIVND (reference sequence). The source material was peripheral blood. The source is a man aged 35 to 55 with COVID-19, enrolled during active disease. The V gene is TRBV19, the J gene TRBJ2-7; 8 bases line up with TRBD1. This CDR3 reads CASMDRVSEQYF. The CDR3 DNA is TGTGCCAGTATGGACAGGGTGTCCGAGCAGTACTTC.